This T cell receptor beta chain comes out of a study of cytomegalovirus exposure and HLA in healthy donors. The overall study: An earlier analysis identified 117 million unique TCR beta sequences in 150 million to 200 million T cells.

V lost 5 bases to trimming and J lost 5 bases; unmatched junction nucleotides: 7. The length of the CDR3 is 15 residues. Germline V gives CDR1 MNHNS, CDR2 SASEGT. The primer mix had 60 Vbeta and 13 Jbeta primers. Sequencing was performed with immunoSEQ multiplex PCR; in TCRdb, only in-frame clones are kept and a portion is missing. The sample consists of some 150,000 clones, about 80% of them appearing once. The sample comprised PBMCs. The sequence came from a man aged 40-50 years in good health and CMV-seropositive. The chain carries TRBV6-1 and TRBJ2-7, with 12 bases lining up with TRBD2. The CDR3 loop is CASSPTSGSSHEQYF. The CDR3 nucleotides are TGTGCCAGCAGTCCGACTAGCGGGAGTTCCCACGAGCAGTACTTC.